One and the same sample provided the 16 T cell receptor beta chains below, sequenced in a study of prognosis after radiotherapy for stage I lung cancer. Genomic DNA was the source, and TCR beta CDR3 was amplified from it by two-round multiplex PCR. For every TRBV and TRBJ gene, a specific primer was used in first-round PCR. TCRdb re-called the multiplex PCR reads through MiXCR, storing one row per CDR3 protein. The table shows roughly 25,000 distinct CDR3 sequences, with under 40% occurring only once. The source material was PBMCs, sampled before or after stereotactic body radiation therapy (not recorded which). Receptors were obtained from a donor aged 50 or older with non-small cell lung cancer.

Comments on this clonotype: Because it lacks the conserved phenylalanine or tryptophan at the end, this CDR3 is likely a read error. The V and J genes are TRBV14 and TRBJ2-2, with D perhaps matching TRBD2 (5 bases). CDR1 and CDR2 (germline): SGHDN, FVKESK. The CDR3 length is 15 residues. V lost 0 bases, J lost 3 bases, and 8 bases lay in between. In DNA form, the CDR3 reads TGTGCCAGCAGCCAAGAACTAGGGTACACCGGGGAGCTGTTTCTT. Encoded protein: CASSQELGYTGELFL.

This clonotype occurred many times. This chain connects TRBV4-1 to TRBJ2-7; D is ambiguous. The V and J ends lost 4 bases and 0 bases respectively, with 10 bases between them. The CDR3 sequence is 14 residues long. Germline V lookup: CDR1 MGHRA, CDR2 YSYEKL. CDR3 in DNA: TGCGCCAGCAGCCCAGACGGCCTCTCCTACGAGCAGTACTTC. Amino acids: CASSPDGLSYEQYF.

This clonotype was observed many times. CDR3 sequence (DNA): TGTGCCAGCAGTTTTAGTATCGGCCTAGCGGGAGAAATTGAGCAGTTCTTC. Translating gives CASSFSIGLAGEIEQFF. The rearrangement joins TRBV28 to TRBJ2-1; TRBD2 matches 10 bases. Germline assignment: CDR1 MDHEN and CDR2 SYDVKM. The trim removed 3 bases at V and 9 bases at J, leaving 14 bases unmatched. CDR3 length equals 17 residues.

This clonotype was counted at least ten times. The chain carries TRBV7-9 and TRBJ2-3, with D hard to call. V shed 5 bases and J shed 2 bases, with 8 bases lying between them. Germline values: CDR1 SEHNR, CDR2 FQNEAQ (reference sequence). This CDR3 contains 13 residues. Written as DNA, the CDR3 is TGTGCCAGCAGCCCCTCCTCCACAGATACGCAGTATTTT. Its translation is CASSPSSTDTQYF.

This clonotype was observed many times. The CDR3 sequence is CASSFFGTGEGEAFF. Written as DNA, the CDR3 is TGTGCCAGCAGCTTTTTTGGGACAGGGGAAGGTGAAGCTTTCTTT. The chain is built from TRBV7-8 and TRBJ1-1; 10 bases are a match to TRBD1. CDR3 length equals 15 residues. Germline V gene sequence: CDR1 SGHVS, CDR2 FQNEAQ. The junction had 8 bases not matched to a gene; V was cut back by 3 bases and J by 7 bases.

This clonotype was counted ten times or more. J is TRBJ2-5 and V is TRBV9; D is tentatively TRBD1 or TRBD2 (5 bases each). The CDR3 has 17 amino acids. V was trimmed by 2 bases and J by 1 base, leaving 18 bases between them. The germline CDR1 and CDR2 sequences are SGDLS and YYNGEE. The CDR3 DNA reads TGTGCCAGCAGCGTCGCTACCCCTGGGGGTCTCCAAGAGACCCAGTACTTC. It specifies CASSVATPGGLQETQYF.

This clonotype has a count of ten or more. At one end the junction does not follow the germline gene, possibly because of a read error. The J gene is TRBJ2-7, the V gene TRBV2, with 14 bases lining up with TRBD2. Germline V gene lookup returns CDR1 SNHLY and CDR2 FYNNEI. The CDR3 length is 13 residues. The CDR3 DNA follows: TGTGCCAGTTCACCGGGACTAGCGGGAGTACCAGACTTC. Amino acids: CASSPGLAGVPDF.

In this sample, this clonotype turned up many times. The chain is built from TRBV6-1 and TRBJ2-5; 8 bases agree with TRBD1. From germline, CDR1 is MNHNS and CDR2 SASEGT. V lost 5 bases, J lost 2 bases, and 4 bases stayed unmatched. The CDR3 is 14 residues long. The CDR3 DNA sequence: TGTGCCAGCAGTCGAGGGACAGGACAAGAGACCCAGTACTTC. Its translation is CASSRGTGQETQYF.

This sequence joins TRBV28 and TRBJ2-7; 7 bases map to TRBD2. V was clipped by 2 bases and J by 0 bases; unmatched bases: 7. Germline V gives CDR1 MDHEN, CDR2 SYDVKM. The CDR3 is 16 residues long. As DNA, the CDR3 is TGTGCCAGCAGTTTACGCATACGGGACTACTCCTACGAGCAGTACTTC. It translates to CASSLRIRDYSYEQYF.

This clonotype was seen ten or more times. CDR3 loop: CATRPLAENTGELFF. For the CDR3, the DNA is TGTGCCACCAGGCCACTAGCGGAAAACACCGGGGAGCTGTTTTTT. J is TRBJ2-2 and V is TRBV15; TRBD2 matches 8 bases. J lost 2 bases, V lost 6 bases, and 5 bases had no gene match. The V gene's germline CDR1 is LNHNV and CDR2 YYDKDF (reference sequence). The CDR3 totals 15 residues.

This clonotype was detected many times. V gene TRBV5-1 combines with J gene TRBJ1-2; the match to TRBD1 covers 7 bases. Germline-derived CDR1 and CDR2 are SGHRS and YFSETQ. V lost 0 bases, J lost 8 bases, and 4 bases stayed unmatched. The CDR3 is 13 amino acids. In nucleotides, the CDR3 is TGCGCCAGCAGCTTGGGGGACAGCAAGGGCTACACCTTC. Its translation: CASSLGDSKGYTF.

This clonotype occurred many times. V usage is TRBV4-2 and J usage is TRBJ1-1, with D tentatively TRBD1 (5 bases). In germline, CDR1 is LGHNA, CDR2 YNFKEQ. The CDR3 is 11 residues long. The V gene lost 2 bases and the J gene lost 10 bases, with 8 bases spanning the gap. CDR3 sequence: CASSQQGGAFF. The CDR3 nucleotides read TGTGCCAGCAGCCAACAGGGTGGAGCTTTCTTT.

This clonotype was seen at least ten times. The rearrangement uses TRBV6-1 and TRBJ1-4; 10 bases line up with TRBD1. Germline-derived CDR1 and CDR2 are MNHNS and SASEGT. J was trimmed by 2 bases and V by 5 bases; bases with no gene match: 8. The CDR3 runs to 17 residues. CDR3 loop: CASSPPGQGMTNEKLFF. The CDR3 DNA sequence: TGTGCCAGCAGTCCGCCGGGACAGGGGATGACTAATGAAAAACTGTTTTTT.

Note on this clonotype: A far larger clone is off by one base, so a read error is likely. The rearrangement uses TRBV2 and TRBJ2-1, with unresolved D. Germline-derived CDR1 and CDR2 are SNHLY and FYNNEI. This CDR3 region has 15 residues. The CDR3 is CASSPRPFSYNEQSF. CDR3 nucleotides: TGTGCCAGCAGCCCCCGACCTTTTTCGTACAATGAGCAGTCCTTC.

The genes are TRBV7-2 and TRBJ2-1; D unresolved. V was shortened by 3 bases and J by 6 bases, with 3 bases between the two germline ends. This CDR3 region has 11 residues. Germline CDR1 reads SGHTA; CDR2 reads FQGNSA. The CDR3 sequence is CASSLGNEQFF. As DNA, the CDR3 is TGTGCCAGCAGCTTGGGCAATGAGCAGTTCTTC.

This clonotype was seen many times. V and J are TRBV30 and TRBJ2-7; D is uncertain. The V end was cut by 3 bases, the J end by 6 bases, with 12 bases between. This CDR3 spans 12 amino acids. CDR1 and CDR2 (germline): GTSNPN, SVGIG (reference sequence). The CDR3 region is CAWRTVQIEQYF. The CDR3 nucleotides are TGTGCCTGGAGAACAGTCCAAATCGAGCAGTACTTC.